This T cell receptor (beta chain) was identified during a study of shared clonotypes between healthy human individuals. About the research overall: Used for every donor were three CD4 naive, three CD4 memory, two CD8 naive and one CD8 memory plate. General observations from the study: Sequencing depth was expected to influence donor clonotype sharing.

About this clone itself: Its antigen remains unknown.

Only in-frame clones appear in the TCRdb table, and some are missing; sequencing was by immunoSEQ multiplex PCR. The sample has 2 million to 2.5 million clones; roughly 93% are singletons. CDR1 is MNHEY and CDR2 is SMNVEV in the germline V gene (reference sequence). Trimming took 3 bases from V and 4 from J, leaving 15 bases between them. The CDR3 is made up of 15 amino acids. The rearrangement joins TRBV27 to TRBJ1-2, with D perhaps TRBD1 (6 bases). The sample was naive CD4+ T cells from PBMCs. The subset denotes: CD45RA+ positively selected. This TCR was recovered from a man between 18 and 35 years old in good health. Some clones in this sample may be carry-over from other donors' samples. The CDR3 spells CASSFRDGRGYGYTF. CDR3 nucleotide sequence: TGTGCCAGCAGTTTCCGCGATGGCAGGGGCTATGGCTACACCTTC.